This is a list of T cell receptor beta chains from one sample in a study of CD8+CD57+ T cells in acquired aplastic anemia. TCRdb re-analysed the reads in MiXCR, keeping a single row per CDR3 protein. This table has about 240,000 distinct CDR3 sequences, around 43% appearing once. Sequencing was performed on sorted CD4+, CD8+, or CD8+CD57+ T cells (not recorded which) from PBMCs. The receptors derive from a human donor with aplastic anemia. CDR3s include the opening cysteine and the closing phenylalanine or tryptophan. Fields, in order: clone size, V gene, J gene, D gene, CDR3 protein, CDR3 DNA. The D gene is left open where the match is weak. Clone size is stated in some rows and not others, as once, few, many or a class when expanded.

many,TRBV7-9,TRBJ2-2,-,CASSLPPGELFF,TGTGCCAGCAGCTTACCCCCCGGGGAGCTGTTTTTT
many,TRBV15,TRBJ2-7,-,CATSRSKGPTYEQYF,TGTGCCACCAGCAGAAGCAAGGGACCGACCTACGAGCAGTACTTC
few,TRBV20-1,TRBJ2-7,TRBD2,CSAPDAGGLNYEQYF,TGCAGTGCTCCGGACGCGGGGGGACTTAACTACGAGCAGTACTTC
few,TRBV30,TRBJ2-7,-,CAWSLSSYTSYEQYF,TGTGCCTGGAGTTTATCGTCTTATACATCTTACGAGCAGTACTTC
-,TRBV19,TRBJ2-7,-,CASSKGRVHEQYF,TGTGCCAGTAGCAAAGGTCGGGTCCACGAGCAGTACTTC
many,TRBV5-1,TRBJ2-7,TRBD2,CASSWTGGPYEQYF,TGCGCCAGCAGCTGGACGGGGGGACCCTACGAGCAGTACTTC
-,TRBV28,TRBJ1-5,-,CASSLDQPQHF,TGTGCCAGCAGTTTAGATCAGCCCCAGCATTTT
many,TRBV6-5,TRBJ2-3,TRBD2,CASSYSTVAGVRPDTQYF,TGTGCCAGCAGTTACTCGACCGTAGCGGGAGTGCGGCCAGATACGCAGTATTTT
many,TRBV29-1,TRBJ2-2,-,CSATTGNTGELFF,TGCAGCGCAACCACAGGGAACACCGGGGAGCTGTTTTTT
few,TRBV6-2/TRBV6-3,TRBJ1-4,TRBD1,CASSYVAGGHLNEKLFF,TGTGCCAGCAGTTACGTGGCAGGGGGTCATCTTAATGAAAAACTGTTTTTT
once,TRBV6-5,TRBJ1-6,TRBD1,CASSSTGTSYNSPLHF,TGTGCCAGCAGTTCGACAGGGACCTCCTATAATTCACCCCTCCACTTT
-,TRBV10-3,TRBJ2-7,TRBD2,CAIGALAGGTYEQYF,TGTGCCATCGGAGCCCTAGCGGGGGGCACCTACGAGCAGTACTTC
-,TRBV5-6,TRBJ1-5,-,CASSQGVNNQPQHF,TGTGCCAGCAGCCAGGGAGTAAACAATCAGCCCCAGCATTTT
many,TRBV12-3/TRBV12-4,TRBJ2-3,-,CASSSDRNTDTQYF,TGTGCCAGCAGTTCTGACAGGAACACAGATACGCAGTATTTT
once,TRBV7-9,TRBJ2-7,-,CASSPGPGDTARYEQYF,TGTGCCAGCAGCCCGGGACCGGGGGATACGGCACGGTACGAGCAGTACTTC
many,TRBV11-2,TRBJ2-2,TRBD2,CASSRTSGRTNTGELFF,TGTGCCAGCAGCCGAACTAGCGGGAGGACGAACACCGGGGAGCTGTTTTTT
-,TRBV4-1,TRBJ2-3,TRBD2,CASSLTTSGGADTQYF,TGCGCCAGCAGCCTTACGACTAGCGGGGGGGCAGATACGCAGTATTTT
many,TRBV12-3/TRBV12-4,TRBJ1-2,-,CASSPGRVYGYTF,TGTGCCAGCAGTCCAGGACGGGTCTATGGCTACACCTTC
-,TRBV14,TRBJ2-1,TRBD2,CASSAGTSGRASGEQFF,TGTGCCAGCAGCGCCGGGACTAGCGGGAGGGCCTCTGGTGAGCAGTTCTTC
-,TRBV19,TRBJ1-3,-,CASSKGVSGNTIYF,TGTGCCAGTTCTAAGGGGGTCTCTGGAAACACCATATATTTT
-,TRBV7-2,TRBJ2-7,TRBD1,CASSGQGFGAYEQYF,TGTGCCAGCAGCGGACAGGGTTTCGGTGCCTACGAGCAGTACTTC
-,TRBV12-3/TRBV12-4,TRBJ2-3,-,CASSFRGGGSDTQYF,TGTGCCAGCAGTTTTAGAGGGGGAGGGTCAGATACGCAGTATTTT
few,TRBV11-2,TRBJ2-1,TRBD2,CASSLGLSTSGPYNEQFF,TGTGCCAGCAGCTTAGGTCTTTCGACTAGCGGGCCCTACAATGAGCAGTTCTTC
few,TRBV6-1,TRBJ2-6,-,CASSHSGGSGANVLTF,TGTGCCAGCAGTCACTCTGGGGGTTCTGGGGCCAACGTCCTGACTTTC
-,TRBV24-1,TRBJ1-5,-,CATSDFMSNQPQHF,TGTGCCACCAGTGATTTCATGAGCAATCAGCCCCAGCATTTT
-,TRBV5-1,TRBJ2-7,TRBD1,CASSSRGQGVRSYEQYF,TGCGCCAGCAGCTCGAGAGGACAGGGGGTTAGGTCCTACGAGCAGTACTTC
many,TRBV6-6,TRBJ2-7,-,CASSEAWQTLSEQYF,TGTGCCAGCAGTGAAGCTTGGCAGACTTTGAGCGAGCAGTACTTC
-,TRBV30,TRBJ1-4,-,CAWSDAGMANEKLFF,TGTGCCTGGAGTGATGCAGGGATGGCTAATGAAAAACTGTTTTTT
many,TRBV5-8,TRBJ1-2,-,CASSLLSQGGYTF,TGTGCCAGCAGCTTGCTCTCCCAAGGTGGCTACACCTTC
-,TRBV5-4,TRBJ2-1,TRBD1,CASSWTGNEQFF,TGTGCCAGCAGCTGGACAGGGAATGAGCAGTTCTTC
many,TRBV6-1,TRBJ1-6,TRBD1,CASSPRQGSNSPLHF,TGTGCCAGCTCGCCCCGACAGGGGTCCAATTCACCCCTCCACTTT
many,TRBV12-3/TRBV12-4,TRBJ1-4,TRBD1,CASREQGAREKLFF,TGTGCCAGCAGAGAACAGGGGGCGCGTGAAAAACTGTTTTTT
-,TRBV7-9,TRBJ1-1,TRBD1,CASSLGDRETVAFF,TGTGCCAGCAGCTTAGGAGACAGGGAAACTGTAGCTTTCTTT
many,TRBV9,TRBJ1-4,-,CASSVGQELEKLFF,TGTGCCAGCAGCGTTGGACAAGAACTCGAAAAACTGTTTTTT
many,TRBV7-8,TRBJ1-4,TRBD1,CASREGRTGPEKLFF,TGTGCCAGCAGAGAGGGCCGGACAGGGCCTGAAAAACTGTTTTTT
few,TRBV29-1,TRBJ2-5,-,CSVVGPEVETQYF,TGCAGCGTCGTGGGACCAGAGGTGGAGACCCAGTACTTC
-,TRBV10-3,TRBJ1-2,-,CAISESLAPNYGYTF,TGTGCCATCAGTGAGTCACTGGCGCCGAACTATGGCTACACCTTC
many,TRBV20-1,TRBJ1-1,TRBD1,CSARPDRTNTEAFF,TGCAGTGCTAGACCGGACAGGACGAACACTGAAGCTTTCTTT
many,TRBV12-3/TRBV12-4,TRBJ2-7,-,CASSGGDRAGEQYF,TGTGCCAGCAGCGGGGGAGACAGGGCGGGCGAGCAGTACTTC
many,TRBV20-1,TRBJ2-1,-,CSVPDSEQFF,TGCAGTGTTCCCGACTCAGAGCAGTTCTTC
-,TRBV20-1,TRBJ2-7,-,CSAVRRPYEQYF,TGCAGTGCAGTTCGCAGGCCCTACGAGCAGTACTTC
-,TRBV7-2,TRBJ1-1,-,CASSLDGPGRYTEAFF,TGTGCCAGCAGCTTAGATGGTCCAGGGAGGTACACTGAAGCTTTCTTT
few,TRBV7-2,TRBJ2-3,-,CASSQDSWGTDTQYF,TGCGCCAGCAGCCAAGATTCTTGGGGCACAGATACGCAGTATTTT
many,TRBV7-9,TRBJ2-5,TRBD2,CASSLAGSGRRTQETQYF,TGTGCCAGCAGCTTAGCGGGCAGCGGGAGGCGTACCCAAGAGACCCAGTACTTC
-,TRBV20-1,TRBJ1-2,TRBD1,CSAITGTGGYGYTF,TGCAGTGCGATAACTGGGACAGGAGGGTATGGCTACACCTTC
-,TRBV10-3,TRBJ2-7,TRBD1,CASRQQGVDEQYF,TGTGCCAGCAGACAACAGGGGGTCGACGAGCAGTACTTC
many,TRBV15,TRBJ2-3,TRBD2,CATSSRLAGTDTQYF,TGTGCCACCAGCAGTCGACTAGCCGGCACAGATACGCAGTATTTT
many,TRBV9,TRBJ1-5,TRBD1,CASSVPGQGAINAQPQHF,TGTGCCAGCAGCGTTCCGGGACAGGGGGCCATTAATGCTCAGCCCCAGCATTTT